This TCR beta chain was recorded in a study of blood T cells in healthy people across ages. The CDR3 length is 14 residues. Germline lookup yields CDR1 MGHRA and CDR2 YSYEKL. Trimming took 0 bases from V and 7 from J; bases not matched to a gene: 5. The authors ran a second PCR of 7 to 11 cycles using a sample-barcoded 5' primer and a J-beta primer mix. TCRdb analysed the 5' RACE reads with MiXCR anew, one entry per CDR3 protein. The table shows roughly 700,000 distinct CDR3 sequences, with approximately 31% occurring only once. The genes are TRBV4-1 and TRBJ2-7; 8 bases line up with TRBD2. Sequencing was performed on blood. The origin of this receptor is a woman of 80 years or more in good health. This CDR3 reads CASSQEGTSEEQYF. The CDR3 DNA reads TGCGCCAGCAGCCAAGAGGGGACTAGTGAAGAGCAGTACTTC.